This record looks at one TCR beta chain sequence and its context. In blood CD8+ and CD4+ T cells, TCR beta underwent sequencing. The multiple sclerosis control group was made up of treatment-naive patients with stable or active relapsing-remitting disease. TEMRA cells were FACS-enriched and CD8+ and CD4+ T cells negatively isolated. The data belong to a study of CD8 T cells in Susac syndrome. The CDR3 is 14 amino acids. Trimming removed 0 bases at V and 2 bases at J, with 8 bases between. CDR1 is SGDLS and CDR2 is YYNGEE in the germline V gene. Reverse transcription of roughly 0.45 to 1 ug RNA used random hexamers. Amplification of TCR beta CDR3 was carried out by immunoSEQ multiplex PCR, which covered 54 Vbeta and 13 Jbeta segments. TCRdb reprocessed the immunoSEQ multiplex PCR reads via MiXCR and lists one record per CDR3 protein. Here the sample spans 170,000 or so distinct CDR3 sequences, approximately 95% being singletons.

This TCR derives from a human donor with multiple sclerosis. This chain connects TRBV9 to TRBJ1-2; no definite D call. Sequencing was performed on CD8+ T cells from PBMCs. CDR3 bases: TGTGCCAGCAGCGTAGATGGCAGCAACTATGGCTACACCTTC. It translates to CASSVDGSNYGYTF.